The sequence of this T cell receptor (beta chain) was determined in a study of blood T cell repertoires in COVID-19. Looking at the study overall: The United States, Italy and Spain were the sources of the acute and convalescent COVID-19 samples. Sources were T cells, B-cell-depleted T cells, or PBMCs; the material itself was cDNA or gDNA.

The CDR3 extends over 10 amino acids. Germline CDR1 is SGHAT and CDR2 is FQNNGV. Deletions cut 5 bases from V and 7 bases from J, with 6 bases between. Libraries were prepared by immunoSEQ multiplex PCR; TCRdb keeps only in-frame clonotypes and omits some of them. Counted here are roughly 250,000 clones, 75% to 90% occurring once; the ten biggest clones make up 8.6%. Sample: peripheral blood. This chain uses TRBV11-2 with TRBJ2-7; D is uncertain. This TCR was sampled from a human donor in a cohort sampled during active COVID-19. CDR3 amino acids: CASSHQEQYF. The CDR3 bases are TGTGCCAGCAGCCACCAGGAGCAGTACTTC. The whole variable domain, filled in from reference TRBV11-2 and TRBJ2-7, reads EAGVAQSPRYKIIEKRQSVAFWCNPISGHATLYWYQQILGQGPKLLIQFQNNGVVDDSQLPKDRFSAERLKGVDSTLKIQPAKLEDSAVYLCASSHQEQYFGPGTRLTVT.